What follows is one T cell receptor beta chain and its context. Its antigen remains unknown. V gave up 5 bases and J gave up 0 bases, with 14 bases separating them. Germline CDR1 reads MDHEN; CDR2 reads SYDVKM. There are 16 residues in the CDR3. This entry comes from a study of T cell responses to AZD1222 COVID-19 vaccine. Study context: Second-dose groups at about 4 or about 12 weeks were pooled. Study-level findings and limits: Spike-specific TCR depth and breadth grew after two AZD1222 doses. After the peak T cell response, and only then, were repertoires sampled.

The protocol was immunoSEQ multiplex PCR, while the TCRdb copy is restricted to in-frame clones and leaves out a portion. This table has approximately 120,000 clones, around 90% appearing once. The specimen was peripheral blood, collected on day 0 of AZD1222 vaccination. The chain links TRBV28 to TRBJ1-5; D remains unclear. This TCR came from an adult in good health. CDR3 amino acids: CASSDPGGYSNQPQHF. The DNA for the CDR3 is TGTGCCAGCAGTGATCCAGGAGGCTATAGCAATCAGCCCCAGCATTTT.